This entry lists 20 T cell receptor beta chains sequenced from one sample in a study of beta chain features in type 1 diabetes. The sequenced template was cDNA made from the entire isolated RNA. Sequencing was performed with immunoSEQ multiplex PCR; in TCRdb, only in-frame clones are kept and a portion is missing. Of 300,000 to 350,000 clones in the sample, approximately 14% were seen once. The specimen was central memory CD4+ T cells from blood. These receptors originate from a young man in good health.

A few counts support this clone. This chain connects TRBV4-3 to TRBJ2-3; a weak D match, TRBD1 (6 bases). The germline gives CDR1 LGHNA, CDR2 YSLEER. V lost 3 bases and J lost 6, with 16 bases in between. The CDR3 has 15 amino acids. In DNA form, the CDR3 reads TGCGCCAGCAGCCAGACCTACAGGGATATTGATACGCAGTATTTT. Its translation: CASSQTYRDIDTQYF.

The chain carries TRBV9 and TRBJ2-3; no clear D. This CDR3 region has 15 residues. Germline V lookup: CDR1 SGDLS, CDR2 YYNGEE. Trimming removed 0 bases from V and 0 bases from J, with 8 bases in between. The CDR3 is CASSVDTRSTDTQYF. CDR3 DNA sequence: TGTGCCAGCAGCGTAGATACGAGAAGCACAGATACGCAGTATTTT.

The rearrangement joins TRBV5-5 to TRBJ2-7, with 7 positions matching TRBD1. V was clipped by 0 bases and J by 1 base; unmatched bases: 4. Germline V CDR1 and CDR2: SGHKS, YYEKEE (reference sequence). The CDR3 runs 15 residues. The CDR3 DNA sequence: TGTGCCAGCAGCTTGGCCCCGACAGGGTCCTACGAGCAGTACGTC. This codes for CASSLAPTGSYEQYV.

The V call is TRBV27, the J call TRBJ1-1; the D gene is possibly TRBD1 (5 bases). The germline V gene encodes CDR1 MNHEY and CDR2 SMNVEV (reference sequence). The CDR3 has 15 residues. Between the trimmed V and J ends, which lost 6 bases and 5 bases, there was a span of 19 bases. CDR3 DNA: TGTGCCAGCAGCCAAGATGCAGTTTGGGGGACTGAAGCTTTCTTT. Its protein is CASSQDAVWGTEAFF.

This clone was seen only a few times. This chain joins TRBV10-2 and TRBJ1-1; no reliable D call. The V gene's germline CDR1 is WSHSY and CDR2 SAAADI. The CDR3 consists of 12 residues. V was pared by 5 bases and J by 1 base, with 5 bases between. CDR3 loop: CASSRGNTEAFF. DNA for the CDR3: TGCGCCAGCAGTCGGGGGAACACTGAAGCTTTCTTT.

The chain carries TRBV15 and TRBJ2-3; 9 bases line up with TRBD1. The CDR3 sequence is 17 residues long. The V gene end was trimmed by 2 bases and the J gene end by 4 bases; junction bases not matched to a gene: 10. CDR1 and CDR2 from the germline V gene are LNHNV and YYDKDF (reference sequence). The CDR3 is CATSRPGQGGVADTQYF. The CDR3 DNA sequence: TGTGCCACCAGCAGACCGGGACAGGGTGGTGTCGCAGATACGCAGTATTTT.

This clone was seen a few times. The chain joins TRBV6-1 to TRBJ1-1, with D maybe TRBD1 (5 bases). V lost 6 bases to trimming and J lost 1 base, with 12 bases between them. CDR1 and CDR2 from the germline V gene are MNHNS and SASEGT. The CDR3 length is 14 residues. CDR3 bases: TGTGCCAGCAGCGAGGGGTTCGGGAACACTGAAGCTTTCTTT. It translates to CASSEGFGNTEAFF.

The chain combines TRBV10-3 with TRBJ2-5; D remains ambiguous. Germline V lookup: CDR1 ENHRY, CDR2 SYGVKD. The length of the CDR3 is 15 residues. V lost 0 bases and J lost 1, with 9 bases in between. The CDR3 DNA is TGTGCCATCAGTGAGTCTCGCAGTAGCCAAGAGACCCAGTACTTC. It yields the protein CAISESRSSQETQYF.

The chain combines TRBV10-3 with TRBJ2-1; 14 bases align to TRBD2. After removal of 3 bases from V and 7 bases from J, the junction contained 8 bases not matched to a gene. From germline, CDR1 is ENHRY and CDR2 SYGVKD. The CDR3 is made up of 17 amino acids. CDR3 nucleotides: TGTGCCATCAGTGAACCTGGGACTAGCGGGGGTAGGAATGAGCAGTTCTTC. Its protein product is CAISEPGTSGGRNEQFF.

The chain carries TRBV7-9 and TRBJ2-1; TRBD2 matches at 10 bases. The CDR3 runs to 15 residues. Germline values: CDR1 SEHNR, CDR2 FQNEAQ (reference sequence). Trimming cost V 0 bases and J 7 bases; bases outside gene matches: 3. For the CDR3, the DNA is TGTGCCAGCAGCTTAGCCAGCGGGAGGGGGAATGAGCAGTTCTTC. Its translation is CASSLASGRGNEQFF.

J is TRBJ1-2 and V is TRBV9; no firm D call. The CDR3 length is 15 residues. Germline V gene sequence: CDR1 SGDLS, CDR2 YYNGEE. Trimming removed 0 bases from V and 7 bases from J, with 16 bases in between. CDR3 nucleotides: TGTGCCAGCAGCGTAGATGGTTGGCCGGATTCTGGCTACACCTTC. This encodes CASSVDGWPDSGYTF. The complete variable domain, with remaining parts taken from reference TRBV9 and TRBJ1-2, reads DSGVTQTPKHLITATGQRVTLRCSPRSGDLSVYWYQQSLDQGLQFLIQYYNGEERAKGNILERFSAQQFPDLHSELNLSSLELGDSALYFCASSVDGWPDSGYTFGSGTRLTVV.

This clone has more than one count but fewer than ten. This chain uses TRBV2 with TRBJ2-5, with 8 bases lining up with TRBD2. The CDR3 covers 12 residues. J gave up 11 bases and V 11 bases, and 13 bases lay outside the gene matches. Germline V gene lookup returns CDR1 SNHLY and CDR2 FYNNEI. The CDR3 nucleotides read TGTGCCCCCCAAAACCCGGGAGGGGTACAGTACTTC. Translating it yields CAPQNPGGVQYF.

The rearrangement links TRBV5-4 to TRBJ1-5; D may be TRBD1 (5 bases). The CDR3 contains 13 residues. The germline V gene encodes CDR1 SGHNT and CDR2 YYREEE (reference sequence). Deletions cut 4 bases from V and 4 bases from J, with 9 bases between. CDR3 nucleotides: TGTGCCAGCAGCGCTGACAGTAATCAGCCCCAGCATTTT. It encodes CASSADSNQPQHF.

Many counts were recorded for this clone. The chain combines TRBV29-1 with TRBJ1-2; 7 bases line up with TRBD1. CDR1 SQVTM and CDR2 ANQGSEA come from the germline V gene. V lost 4 bases and J lost 2; bases outside the gene matches: 1. This CDR3 is 12 amino acids long. The CDR3 is CSVGDSNYGYTF. Written as DNA, the CDR3 is TGCAGCGTTGGGGACAGCAACTATGGCTACACCTTC.

V gene TRBV11-3 combines with J gene TRBJ2-7; tentative D call: TRBD1 (6 bases). CDR3 size: 14 residues. CDR1 SGHNT and CDR2 YENEEA come from the germline V gene. Deletions cut 5 bases from V and 3 bases from J, with 14 bases between. CDR3 sequence: CASSPGQINYEQYV. CDR3 bases: TGTGCCAGCAGCCCGGGACAAATAAACTACGAGCAGTACGTC.

This clone has just a few counts. V and J are TRBV10-3 and TRBJ2-1; TRBD2 matches at 11 bases. The CDR3 loop spans 17 amino acids. From germline, CDR1 is ENHRY and CDR2 SYGVKD. Germline trimming cut 4 bases from V and 1 base from J; bases unmatched to any gene: 6. The CDR3 nucleotides read TGTGCCATCAGTGGGTCCGGGACTAGCGGATCCTACAATGAGCAGTTCTTC. This sequence encodes CAISGSGTSGSYNEQFF.

Turning to this clone: It differs at one base from a far larger clone, so likely a read error. This sample includes further DNA sequences coding for the same CDR3. The chain carries TRBV7-2 and TRBJ2-5, with 8 positions matching TRBD1. J gave up 4 bases and V 5 bases, and 3 bases lay outside the gene matches. The CDR3 has 13 residues. CDR1 and CDR2 from the germline V gene are SGHTA and FQGNSA. The CDR3 spells CASSTDRGETQYF. Written as DNA, the CDR3 is TGTGCCAGCAGCACCGACAGGGGAGAGACCCAGTACTTC.

This clone occurred a few times. The chain joins TRBV4-1 to TRBJ2-1; 7 bases are shared with TRBD2. The V gene's germline CDR1 is MGHRA and CDR2 YSYEKL. With V trimmed by 2 bases and J by 6 bases, 10 bases remained unmatched. This CDR3 contains 16 residues. The CDR3 nucleotides read TGCGCCAGCAGCCAAAGCGGGATCGTTGGTGGCAATGAGCAGTTCTTC. Its translation: CASSQSGIVGGNEQFF.

This clone was found a few times. The CDR3: CSARTPAGEQYV. CDR3 in DNA: TGCAGCGCCAGGACCCCCGCAGGGGAGCAGTACGTC. This chain uses TRBV29-1 with TRBJ2-7; D perhaps matches TRBD1 (5 bases). The germline V gene encodes CDR1 SQVTM and CDR2 ANQGSEA. V was shortened by 7 bases and J by 7 bases, with 17 bases between the two germline ends. CDR3 length equals 12 residues.

This clone was counted at least ten times. The DNA of the CDR3 is TGTGCCAGCAGTTTAGGTTTAAGAAACACCATATATTTT. Its protein product is CASSLGLRNTIYF. The chain links TRBV28 to TRBJ1-3; D unclear. V shed 2 bases and J shed 5 bases, with 7 bases lying between them. This CDR3 is 13 amino acids long. Germline V gene sequence: CDR1 MDHEN, CDR2 SYDVKM.